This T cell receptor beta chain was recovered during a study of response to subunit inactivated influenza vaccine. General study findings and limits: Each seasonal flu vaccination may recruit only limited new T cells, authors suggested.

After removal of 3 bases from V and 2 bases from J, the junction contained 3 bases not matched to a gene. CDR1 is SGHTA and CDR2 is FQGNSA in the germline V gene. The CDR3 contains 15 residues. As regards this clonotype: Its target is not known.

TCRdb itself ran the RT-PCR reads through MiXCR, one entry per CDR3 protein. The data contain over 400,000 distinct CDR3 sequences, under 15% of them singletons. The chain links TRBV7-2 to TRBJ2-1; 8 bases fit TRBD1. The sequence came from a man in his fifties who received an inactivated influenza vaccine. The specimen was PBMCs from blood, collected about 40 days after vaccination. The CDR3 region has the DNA TGTGCCAGCAGCTTTGAACAGGGGGCCTACAATGAGCAGTTCTTC. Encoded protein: CASSFEQGAYNEQFF.